This TCR beta chain was profiled in a study of T cell repertoires in cytomegalovirus infection (dated by TCRdb to about 2019). Notes on the research overall: Peptide stimulations targeted recently identified HLA-C-restricted CMV epitopes, whose presentation resists viral immunomodulation, together with well-studied HLA-B-restricted epitopes. The HLA type of each donor mattered for the analysis, because public TCR beta signatures pointed to carriage of CMV infection along with the matching HLA type. Results and caveats for the whole study, not just this receptor: Carriers of CMV infection plus the relevant HLA type were discriminated by the cumulative frequency of public TCR beta family members in the study cohort and in an independent 352-donor cohort. The ex vivo response was dominated by HLA-C-restricted CMV-specific TCR beta clonotypes, which also provided the single most frequent clonotype in two of eight donors.

According to the study, the label for this sample's treatment or condition signals: in vitro stimulation with specific CMV peptide epitopes to enrich CMV-specific T cells. This clonotype was recorded many times. Its antigen is still unknown. Base quality data are lacking; no much larger clone is found one base away. The sequencer listed for this sample is Illumina HiSeq 1500. TCRdb applied fastp at Q25 and MiXCR to the public reads, then kept only in-frame beta chains. Rows matching on CDR3 protein sequence are summarized as one entry with the most common DNA and genes. The sample contains about 700,000 distinct CDR3 sequences, around 30% of them found a single time. In total, the top ten clones hold over 15% of the sample. Trimming removed 6 bases from V and 2 bases from J, leaving 19 bases between the germline ends. Via the germline V gene, CDR1 is SGHTA and CDR2 FQGNSA. There are 16 amino acids in the CDR3, from cysteine to phenylalanine inclusive. The DNA shown is the 48-base CDR3, in frame from base 1.

Sequenced here: cultured PBMCs, sampled from culture after CMV antigen stimulation. The TCR originated in a human donor in good health (CMV status not recorded). Some clones in this sample may be carry-over from other donors' samples. This sequence uses TRBV7-2 and TRBJ2-5, with a weak D call of TRBD1 (6 bases match). The bases are TGTGCCAGCAGTCGAAACCCAGGGGACCCACAAGAGACCCAGTACTTC. It translates as CASSRNPGDPQETQYF.